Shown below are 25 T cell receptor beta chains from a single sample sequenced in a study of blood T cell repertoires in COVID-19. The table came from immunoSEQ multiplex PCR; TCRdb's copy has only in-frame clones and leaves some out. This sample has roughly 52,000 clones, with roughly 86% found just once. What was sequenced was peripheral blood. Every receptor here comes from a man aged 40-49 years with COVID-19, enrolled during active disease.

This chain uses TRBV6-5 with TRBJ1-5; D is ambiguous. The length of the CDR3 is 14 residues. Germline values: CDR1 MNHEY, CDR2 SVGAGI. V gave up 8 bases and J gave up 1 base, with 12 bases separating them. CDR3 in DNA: TGTGCCAGCGTGTATGGGCAGAGCAATCAGCCCCAGCATTTT. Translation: CASVYGQSNQPQHF.

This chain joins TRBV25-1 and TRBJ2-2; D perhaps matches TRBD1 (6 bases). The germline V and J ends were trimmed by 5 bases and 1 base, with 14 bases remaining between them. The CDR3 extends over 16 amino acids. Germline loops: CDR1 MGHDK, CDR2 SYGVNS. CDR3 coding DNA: TGTGCCAGCAGTCAAACAGGGTTTCGGAACACCGGGGAGCTGTTTTTT. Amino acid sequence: CASSQTGFRNTGELFF.

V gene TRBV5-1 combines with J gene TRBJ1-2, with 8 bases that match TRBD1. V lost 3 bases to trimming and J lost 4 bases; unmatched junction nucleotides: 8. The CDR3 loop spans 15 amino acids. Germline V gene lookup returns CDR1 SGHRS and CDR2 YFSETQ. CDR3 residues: CASSYGQGAIYGYTF. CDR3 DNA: TGCGCCAGCAGCTACGGACAGGGCGCAATCTATGGCTACACCTTC.

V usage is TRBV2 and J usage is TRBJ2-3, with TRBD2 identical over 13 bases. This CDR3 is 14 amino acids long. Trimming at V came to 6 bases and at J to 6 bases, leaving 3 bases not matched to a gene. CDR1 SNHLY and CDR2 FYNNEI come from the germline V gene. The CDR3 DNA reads TGTGCCAGCAGACTAGCGGGAGGGCCCGATACGCAGTATTTT. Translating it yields CASRLAGGPDTQYF.

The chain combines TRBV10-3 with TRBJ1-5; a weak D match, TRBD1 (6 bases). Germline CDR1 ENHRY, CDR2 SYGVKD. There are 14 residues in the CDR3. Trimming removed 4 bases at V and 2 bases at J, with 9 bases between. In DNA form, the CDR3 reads TGTGCCATCAGTGCGGCAGGGGGCAATCAGCCCCAGCATTTT. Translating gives CAISAAGGNQPQHF.

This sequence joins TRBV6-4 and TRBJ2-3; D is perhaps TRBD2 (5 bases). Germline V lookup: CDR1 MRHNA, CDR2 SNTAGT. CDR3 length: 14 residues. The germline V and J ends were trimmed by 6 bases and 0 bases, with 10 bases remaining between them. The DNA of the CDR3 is TGTGCCAGCAGCGAGGGTTTAAGCACAGATACGCAGTATTTT. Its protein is CASSEGLSTDTQYF.

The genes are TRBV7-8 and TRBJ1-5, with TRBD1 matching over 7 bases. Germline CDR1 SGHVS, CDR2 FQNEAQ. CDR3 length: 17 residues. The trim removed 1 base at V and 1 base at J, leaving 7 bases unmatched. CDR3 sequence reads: CASSLGSQGMSNQPQHF. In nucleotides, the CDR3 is TGTGCCAGCAGCTTAGGCTCACAGGGGATGAGCAATCAGCCCCAGCATTTT.

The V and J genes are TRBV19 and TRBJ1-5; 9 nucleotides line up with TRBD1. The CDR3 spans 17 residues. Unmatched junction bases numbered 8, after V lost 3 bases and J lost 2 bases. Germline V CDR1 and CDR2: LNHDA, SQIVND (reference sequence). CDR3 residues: CASSIPTGGRGNQPQHF. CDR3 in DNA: TGTGCCAGTAGTATCCCAACAGGGGGCAGGGGCAATCAGCCCCAGCATTTT. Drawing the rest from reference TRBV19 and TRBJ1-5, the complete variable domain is DGGITQSPKYLFRKEGQNVTLSCEQNLNHDAMYWYRQDPGQGLRLIYYSQIVNDFQKGDIAEGYSVSREKKESFPLTVTSAQKNPTAFYLCASSIPTGGRGNQPQHFGDGTRLSIL.

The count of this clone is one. The CDR3 DNA sequence: TGTGCCAGCAGTAGCGTCAACACCGGGGAGCTGTTTTTT. It specifies CASSSVNTGELFF. The chain carries TRBV7-8 and TRBJ2-2; D may be TRBD2 (5 bases). Germline CDR1 is SGHVS and CDR2 is FQNEAQ. The CDR3 extends over 13 amino acids. The V and J ends lost 6 bases and 2 bases respectively, with 7 bases between them. The full variable domain, its missing parts supplied by reference TRBV7-8 and TRBJ2-2, is GAGVSQSPRYKVAKRGQDVALRCDPISGHVSLFWYQQALGQGPEFLTYFQNEAQLDKSGLPSDRFFAERPEGSVSTLKIQRTQQEDSAVYLCASSSVNTGELFFGEGSRLTVL.

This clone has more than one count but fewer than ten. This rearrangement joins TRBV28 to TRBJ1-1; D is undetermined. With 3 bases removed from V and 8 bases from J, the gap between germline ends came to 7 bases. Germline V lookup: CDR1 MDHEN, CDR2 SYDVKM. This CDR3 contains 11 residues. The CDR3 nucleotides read TGTGCCAGCAGTTTTCCACAAGAAGCTTTCTTT. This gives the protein CASSFPQEAFF.

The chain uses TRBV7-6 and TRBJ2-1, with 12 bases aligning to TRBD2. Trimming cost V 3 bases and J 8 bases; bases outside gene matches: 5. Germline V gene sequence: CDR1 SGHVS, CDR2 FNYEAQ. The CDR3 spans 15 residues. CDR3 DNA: TGTGCCAGCAGCTTTGAGACTAGCGGGAGTTATGAGCAGTTCTTC. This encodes CASSFETSGSYEQFF. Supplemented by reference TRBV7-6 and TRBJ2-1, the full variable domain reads GAGVSQSPRYKVTKRGQDVALRCDPISGHVSLYWYRQALGQGPEFLTYFNYEAQQDKSGLPNDRFSAERPEGSISTLTIQRTEQRDSAMYRCASSFETSGSYEQFFGPGTRLTVL.

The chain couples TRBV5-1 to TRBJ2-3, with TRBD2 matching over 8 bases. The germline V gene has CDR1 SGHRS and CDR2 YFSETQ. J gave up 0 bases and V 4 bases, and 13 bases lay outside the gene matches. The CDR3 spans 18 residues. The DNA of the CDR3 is TGCGCCAGCAGCCTCCCTTCTCGATTAGCGGGAAGCACAGATACGCAGTATTTT. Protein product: CASSLPSRLAGSTDTQYF.

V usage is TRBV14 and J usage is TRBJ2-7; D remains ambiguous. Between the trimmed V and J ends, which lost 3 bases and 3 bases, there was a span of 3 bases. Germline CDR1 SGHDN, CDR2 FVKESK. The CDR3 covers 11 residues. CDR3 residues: CASSHLYEQYF. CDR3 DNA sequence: TGTGCCAGCAGCCACCTCTACGAGCAGTACTTC. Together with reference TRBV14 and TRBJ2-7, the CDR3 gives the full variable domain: EAGVTQFPSHSVIEKGQTVTLRCDPISGHDNLYWYRRVMGKEIKFLLHFVKESKQDESGMPNNRFLAERTGGTYSTLKVQPAELEDSGVYFCASSHLYEQYFGPGTRLTVT.

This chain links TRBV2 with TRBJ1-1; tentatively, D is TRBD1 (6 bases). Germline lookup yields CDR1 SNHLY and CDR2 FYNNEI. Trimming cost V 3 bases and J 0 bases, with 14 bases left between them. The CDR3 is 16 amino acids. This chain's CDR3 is CASSEDSPRLNTEAFF. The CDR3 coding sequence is TGTGCCAGCAGTGAGGACAGTCCCCGACTGAACACTGAAGCTTTCTTT.

CDR3 sequence: CASSPRRGGSDTQYF. CDR3 nucleotides: TGTGCCAGCTCACCAAGGCGCGGGGGGTCAGATACGCAGTATTTT. The V gene is TRBV18, the J gene TRBJ2-3; 8 bases agree with TRBD2. Germline V gene data show CDR1 as KGHSH and CDR2 as LQKENI. The V and J ends lost 2 bases and 4 bases, in that order; junction bases with no gene match: 5. The CDR3 is 15 residues long.

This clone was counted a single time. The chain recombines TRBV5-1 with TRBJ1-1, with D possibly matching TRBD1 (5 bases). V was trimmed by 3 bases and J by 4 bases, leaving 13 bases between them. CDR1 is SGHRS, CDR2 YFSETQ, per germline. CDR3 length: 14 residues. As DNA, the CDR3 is TGCGCCAGCAGCTGGGCGGGGCAAGTCACTGAAGCTTTCTTT. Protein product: CASSWAGQVTEAFF.

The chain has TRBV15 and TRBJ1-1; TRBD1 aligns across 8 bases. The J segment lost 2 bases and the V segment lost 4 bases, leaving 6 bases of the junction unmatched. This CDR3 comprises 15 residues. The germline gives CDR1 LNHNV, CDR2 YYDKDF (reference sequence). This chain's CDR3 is CATSIGGQGNTEAFF. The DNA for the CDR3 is TGTGCCACCAGCATAGGAGGACAGGGTAACACTGAAGCTTTCTTT.

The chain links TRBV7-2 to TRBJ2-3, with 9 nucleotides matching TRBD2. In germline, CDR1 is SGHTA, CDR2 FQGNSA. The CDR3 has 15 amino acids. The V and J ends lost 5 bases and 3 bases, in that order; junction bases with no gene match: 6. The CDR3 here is CASSADSGGTDTQYF. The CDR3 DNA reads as TGTGCCAGCAGCGCCGATAGCGGGGGAACAGATACGCAGTATTTT. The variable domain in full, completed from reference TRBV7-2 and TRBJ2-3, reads GAGVSQSPSNKVTEKGKDVELRCDPISGHTALYWYRQSLGQGLEFLIYFQGNSAPDKSGLPSDRFSAERTGGSVSTLTIQRTQQEDSAVYLCASSADSGGTDTQYFGPGTRLTVL.

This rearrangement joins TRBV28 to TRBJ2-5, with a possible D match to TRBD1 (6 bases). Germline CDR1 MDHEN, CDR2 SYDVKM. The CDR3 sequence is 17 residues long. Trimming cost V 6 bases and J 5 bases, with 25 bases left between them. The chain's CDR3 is CASSNRALGGKRETQYF. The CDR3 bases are TGTGCCAGCAGCAATCGGGCGCTTGGGGGCAAGAGGGAGACCCAGTACTTC.

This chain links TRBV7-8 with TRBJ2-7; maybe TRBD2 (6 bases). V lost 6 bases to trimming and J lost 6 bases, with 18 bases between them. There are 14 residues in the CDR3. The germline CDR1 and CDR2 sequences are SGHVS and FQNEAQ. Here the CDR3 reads CASRDGTRLGEQYF. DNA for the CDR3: TGTGCCAGCAGAGACGGGACTCGGTTGGGCGAGCAGTACTTC. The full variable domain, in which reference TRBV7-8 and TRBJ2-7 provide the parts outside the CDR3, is GAGVSQSPRYKVAKRGQDVALRCDPISGHVSLFWYQQALGQGPEFLTYFQNEAQLDKSGLPSDRFFAERPEGSVSTLKIQRTQQEDSAVYLCASRDGTRLGEQYFGPGTRLTVT.

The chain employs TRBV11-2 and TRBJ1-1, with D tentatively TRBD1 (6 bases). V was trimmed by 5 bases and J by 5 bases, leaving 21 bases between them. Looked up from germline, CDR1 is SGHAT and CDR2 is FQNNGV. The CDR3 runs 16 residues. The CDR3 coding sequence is TGTGCCAGCAGCAAGACAGCAGGGGAAGTGTCGACTGAAGCTTTCTTT. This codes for CASSKTAGEVSTEAFF.

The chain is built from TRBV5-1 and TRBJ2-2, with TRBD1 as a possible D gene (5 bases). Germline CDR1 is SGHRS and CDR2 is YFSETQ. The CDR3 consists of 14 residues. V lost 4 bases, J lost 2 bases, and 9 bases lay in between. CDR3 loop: CASSHGHNTGELFF. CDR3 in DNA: TGCGCCAGCAGCCACGGACATAACACCGGGGAGCTGTTTTTT.

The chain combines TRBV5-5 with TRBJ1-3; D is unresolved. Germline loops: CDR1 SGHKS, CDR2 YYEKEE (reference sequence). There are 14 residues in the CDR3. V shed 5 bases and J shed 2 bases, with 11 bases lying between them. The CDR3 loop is CASRTEVAGNTIYF. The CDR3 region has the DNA TGTGCCAGCAGAACGGAGGTGGCTGGAAACACCATATATTTT.

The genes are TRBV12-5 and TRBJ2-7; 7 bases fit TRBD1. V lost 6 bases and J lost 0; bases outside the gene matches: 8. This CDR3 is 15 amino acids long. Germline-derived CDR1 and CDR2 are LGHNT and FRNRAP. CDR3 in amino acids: CASGPRRQGSYEQYF. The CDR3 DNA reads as TGTGCTAGTGGCCCAAGGAGACAGGGCTCCTACGAGCAGTACTTC.

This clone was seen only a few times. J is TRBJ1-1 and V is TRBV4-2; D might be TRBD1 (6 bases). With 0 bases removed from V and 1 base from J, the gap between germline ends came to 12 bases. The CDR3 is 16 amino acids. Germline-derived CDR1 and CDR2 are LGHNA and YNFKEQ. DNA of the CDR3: TGTGCCAGCAGCCAAGAGGCGGGGGGCGCGAACACTGAAGCTTTCTTT. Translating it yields CASSQEAGGANTEAFF.